The sequence of this T cell receptor beta chain was determined in a study of patients and donors after allogeneic stem cell transplantation. One entry per CDR3 protein results from TCRdb running MiXCR on the RT-PCR reads. The sample comprises 920,000 or so distinct CDR3 sequences, 18% of which are singletons, and around 6% rests with the top ten. The CDR3 covers 16 residues. Germline V gene sequence: CDR1 LGHNA, CDR2 YNFKEQ. J gave up 2 bases and V 1 base, and 5 bases lay outside the gene matches. This clonotype was counted between two and nine times. Material for sequencing was blood, either unsorted or a sorted T cell fraction (not recorded which). The chain joins TRBV4-2 to TRBJ2-7; 10 nucleotides line up with TRBD1. This receptor was taken from a human donor who was either an allogeneic HSCT recipient or a stem cell or donor lymphocyte infusion donor (not recorded which). It is not recorded whose cells these are; they may come from a transplant donor. DNA of the CDR3: TGTGCCAGCAGCCAAGCCGGGGACAGGGGTCCCTACGAGCAGTACTTC. This codes for CASSQAGDRGPYEQYF.